The 22 T cell receptor beta chains below all came from one sample that was sequenced in a study of OX40 agonist ivuxolimab in advanced cancers. Sequencing was performed with immunoSEQ multiplex PCR; in TCRdb, only in-frame clones are kept and a portion is missing. This sample has more than 75,000 clones; under 90% occur once, and the top ten carry 0.95% to 1.2%. The sample here was CD4+ or CD8+ T cells sorted from blood, taken in a trial of the OX40 agonist ivuxolimab. These receptors came from an adult with an advanced solid tumor such as melanoma, head and neck, liver or kidney cancer.

V and J are TRBV28 and TRBJ1-3, with unresolved D. Trimming took off 4 bases at V and 3 bases at J, with 22 bases between the two ends. The CDR3 extends over 18 amino acids. Germline V gene sequence: CDR1 MDHEN, CDR2 SYDVKM. In DNA form, the CDR3 reads TGTGCCAGCAGTTCCTCCCCCCTCCAGAGCGGCATTGGAAACACCATATATTTT. This gives the protein CASSSSPLQSGIGNTIYF.

J is TRBJ2-7 and V is TRBV18; D gene ambiguous. The CDR3 extends over 13 amino acids. V shed 2 bases and J shed 4 bases, with 9 bases lying between them. CDR1 and CDR2 (germline): KGHSH, LQKENI. The CDR3 coding sequence is TGTGCCAGCTCACCATCGGCAACATACGAGCAGTACGTC. Protein sequence: CASSPSATYEQYV.

J is TRBJ2-6 and V is TRBV9; 9 nucleotides line up with TRBD1. The CDR3 has 15 amino acids. The germline V gene encodes CDR1 SGDLS and CDR2 YYNGEE. V lost 0 bases and J lost 9; bases outside the gene matches: 4. CDR3 sequence (DNA): TGTGCCAGCAGCGTAGGGGACAGGGTTGTCAACGTCCTGACTTTC. Protein sequence: CASSVGDRVVNVLTF.

This clone came up once. The chain links TRBV18 to TRBJ1-2; 10 nucleotides agree with TRBD1. Trimming at V came to 3 bases and at J to 3 bases, leaving 16 bases not matched to a gene. This CDR3 contains 19 residues. Germline values: CDR1 KGHSH, CDR2 LQKENI. In DNA, the CDR3 is TGTGCCAGCTCACCTTTTCCGGGACAGGGGCCTACTAGCCACTATGGCTACACCTTC. Amino acids: CASSPFPGQGPTSHYGYTF. Combining the CDR3 with reference TRBV18 and TRBJ1-2 gives the whole variable domain NAGVMQNPRHLVRRRGQEARLRCSPMKGHSHVYWYRQLPEEGLKFMVYLQKENIIDESGMPKERFSAEFPKEGPSILRIQQVVRGDSAAYFCASSPFPGQGPTSHYGYTFGSGTRLTVV.

The J gene is TRBJ2-7, the V gene TRBV7-9; 10 nucleotides align to TRBD2. V gave up 7 bases and J gave up 6 bases; unmatched junction bases: 15. Germline loops: CDR1 SEHNR, CDR2 FQNEAQ (reference sequence). This CDR3 comprises 16 residues. CDR3 loop: CASTFGSSGGPAEQYF. CDR3 coding DNA: TGTGCCAGCACATTCGGTTCTAGCGGGGGTCCCGCCGAGCAGTACTTC.

This chain joins TRBV28 and TRBJ2-1; D unclear. Germline-derived CDR1 and CDR2 are MDHEN and SYDVKM. V was shortened by 7 bases and J by 7 bases, with 11 bases between the two germline ends. The length of the CDR3 is 12 residues. The CDR3 region has the DNA TGTGCCAGCACCACCACAGTGAATGAGCAGTTCTTC. Protein product: CASTTTVNEQFF.

The gene calls are TRBV11-2 and TRBJ2-2, with 13 bases matching TRBD2. Germline V gene lookup returns CDR1 SGHAT and CDR2 FQNNGV. This CDR3 has 16 residues. The trim removed 2 bases at V and 6 bases at J, leaving 3 bases unmatched. CDR3 DNA sequence: TGTGCCAGCAGCTTACCACTAGCGGGGGGGCCCGGGGAGCTGTTTTTT. Translating it yields CASSLPLAGGPGELFF.

The chain joins TRBV25-1 to TRBJ1-4; D call uncertain. CDR1 and CDR2 (germline): MGHDK, SYGVNS. Trimming took 5 bases from V and 0 from J, leaving 7 bases between them. The CDR3 runs 14 residues. This CDR3 reads CASSQSSTNEKLFF. CDR3 bases: TGTGCCAGCAGTCAATCCTCAACTAATGAAAAACTGTTTTTT.

This clone came up once. V and J are TRBV9 and TRBJ2-1, with 7 bases lining up with TRBD2. This CDR3 is built from 15 residues. Per germline, CDR1 SGDLS and CDR2 YYNGEE. The junction had 2 bases not matched to a gene; V was cut back by 2 bases and J by 0 bases. The CDR3 DNA follows: TGTGCCAGCAGCGTCCGGGGGGACTCCTACAATGAGCAGTTCTTC. It encodes CASSVRGDSYNEQFF.

The chain recombines TRBV10-3 with TRBJ2-2, with D perhaps matching TRBD2 (5 bases). Germline CDR1 and CDR2: ENHRY and SYGVKD. This CDR3 spans 15 amino acids. V was trimmed by 6 bases and J by 0 bases, leaving 11 bases between them. CDR3 sequence: CAISPRGTNTGELFF. The DNA of the CDR3 is TGTGCCATCAGCCCGAGAGGGACGAACACCGGGGAGCTGTTTTTT.

V usage is TRBV18 and J usage is TRBJ2-6; unclear D gene. Between the trimmed V and J ends, which lost 2 bases and 0 bases, there was a span of 8 bases. Germline loops: CDR1 KGHSH, CDR2 LQKENI. CDR3 length equals 16 residues. The CDR3 DNA follows: TGTGCCAGCTCACCATCACCCGACTCTGGGGCCAACGTCCTGACTTTC. This gives the protein CASSPSPDSGANVLTF.

This clone was recorded once. The chain employs TRBV6-6 and TRBJ2-5; D uncertain. The J call may be mistaken, given a closer DNA end match to TRBJ2-7. Looked up from germline, CDR1 is MNHNY and CDR2 is SVGAGI (reference sequence). The CDR3 contains 14 residues. The CDR3 loop is CASSLKIVGYEQYF. The CDR3 DNA sequence: TGTGCCAGCAGTTTAAAGATAGTCGGCTACGAGCAGTACTTC.

This clone has just one count. The CDR3 region is CASSLSGGGKNIQYF. The DNA of the CDR3 is TGTGCCAGCAGCTTAAGTGGCGGGGGTAAAAACATTCAGTACTTC. The chain uses TRBV7-2 and TRBJ2-4, with TRBD2 matching 7 bases. Germline values: CDR1 SGHTA, CDR2 FQGNSA. Trimming removed 2 bases from V and 4 bases from J; junction bases left unmatched: 5. The CDR3 is 15 residues long. Looking up the rest from reference TRBV7-2 and TRBJ2-4 gives the full variable domain: GAGVSQSPSNKVTEKGKDVELRCDPISGHTALYWYRQSLGQGLEFLIYFQGNSAPDKSGLPSDRFSAERTGGSVSTLTIQRTQQEDSAVYLCASSLSGGGKNIQYFGAGTRLSVL.

The chain carries TRBV5-8 and TRBJ2-5, with a weak D call TRBD1 (6 bases). The CDR3 has 13 amino acids. Between the trimmed V and J ends, which lost 4 bases and 5 bases, there was a span of 12 bases. Germline V gives CDR1 SGHTS, CDR2 YDEGEE. The CDR3 sequence is CASSPGVRETQYF. CDR3 DNA: TGTGCCAGCAGCCCAGGGGTCAGGGAGACCCAGTACTTC.

This clone showed up just a few times. The chain employs TRBV6-5 and TRBJ1-5, with D hard to call. The CDR3 totals 12 residues. With 4 bases removed from V and 7 bases from J, the gap between germline ends came to 8 bases. Germline V lookup: CDR1 MNHEY, CDR2 SVGAGI. CDR3 sequence (DNA): TGTGCCAGCAGTTTGGTCTGGCAGCCCCAGCATTTT. Translated: CASSLVWQPQHF.

The chain couples TRBV6-5 to TRBJ2-3, with D unclear. V lost 4 bases, J lost 0 bases, and 8 bases lay in between. Per germline, CDR1 MNHEY and CDR2 SVGAGI. The CDR3 sequence is 14 residues long. CDR3: CASSSRTSTDTQYF. DNA for the CDR3: TGTGCCAGCAGTTCCCGAACTAGCACAGATACGCAGTATTTT.

The chain uses TRBV7-2 and TRBJ2-5; 8 nucleotides line up with TRBD2. The CDR3 loop spans 18 amino acids. CDR1 SGHTA and CDR2 FQGNSA come from the germline V gene. V gave up 2 bases and J gave up 0 bases; unmatched junction bases: 11. CDR3 nucleotides: TGTGCCAGCAGCTTAAGGGGTAGTAGCGGGGAGTACCAAGAGACCCAGTACTTC. It encodes CASSLRGSSGEYQETQYF. The entire variable domain, with the rest obtained from reference TRBV7-2 and TRBJ2-5, is as follows: GAGVSQSPSNKVTEKGKDVELRCDPISGHTALYWYRQSLGQGLEFLIYFQGNSAPDKSGLPSDRFSAERTGGSVSTLTIQRTQQEDSAVYLCASSLRGSSGEYQETQYFGPGTRLLVL.

This chain joins TRBV6-1 and TRBJ1-4, with a tentative D call TRBD1 (5 bases). In germline, CDR1 is MNHNS, CDR2 SASEGT. The CDR3 sequence is 17 residues long. Trimming took off 4 bases at V and 2 bases at J, with 17 bases between the two ends. CDR3 amino acids: CASSVIGPGKTNEKLFF. CDR3 nucleotides: TGTGCCAGCAGTGTTATAGGGCCAGGGAAGACTAATGAAAAACTGTTTTTT.

This sequence joins TRBV7-6 and TRBJ2-7, with D perhaps being TRBD1 or TRBD2 (7 bases each). V lost 7 bases, J lost 3 bases, and 16 bases lay in between. The germline V gene encodes CDR1 SGHVS and CDR2 FNYEAQ. The CDR3 is 14 amino acids. CDR3 DNA sequence: TGTGCCAGCACCCCAGGGGGGGTGCTCTACGAGCAGTACTTC. Translating it yields CASTPGGVLYEQYF.

This rearrangement joins TRBV5-4 to TRBJ2-3; 7 positions agree with TRBD2. Germline V lookup: CDR1 SGHNT, CDR2 YYREEE (reference sequence). V lost 4 bases, J lost 0 bases, and 5 bases stayed unmatched. The CDR3 has 15 residues. The CDR3 reads CASSLLAGSTDTQYF. The CDR3 DNA reads as TGTGCCAGCAGCCTGTTAGCGGGTAGCACAGATACGCAGTATTTT.

The chain carries TRBV7-2 and TRBJ2-5, with 7 bases identical to TRBD2. Germline CDR1 reads SGHTA; CDR2 reads FQGNSA. After removal of 5 bases from V and 3 bases from J, the junction contained 3 bases not matched to a gene. The CDR3 extends over 13 amino acids. The CDR3 sequence: CASSRGLEETQYF. DNA of the CDR3: TGTGCCAGCAGCCGAGGACTAGAAGAGACCCAGTACTTC.

V gene TRBV5-1 combines with J gene TRBJ2-1; D might be TRBD2 (6 bases). This CDR3 is 12 amino acids long. Germline V gene data show CDR1 as SGHRS and CDR2 as YFSETQ. The ends were cut back, 7 bases at V and 15 bases at J, with 20 bases in the middle. The CDR3 DNA reads TGCGCCAGCGCAACCGGGACTTCATATCCGTTCTTC. Translated: CASATGTSYPFF.